This T cell receptor (beta chain) stems from a study of blood T cell repertoires in COVID-19. Study processing details: How many nucleated cells were present was estimated from reference gene primer amplification. TCRdb's table, derived via immunoSEQ multiplex PCR, lists solely in-frame clones and lacks some. V and J calls and clone size are given by that table; D and trimming were obtained from the DNA. The sample yields around 260,000 clones, 86% seen once. CDR3 length equals 16 residues. The junction had 11 bases not matched to a gene; V was cut back by 3 bases and J by 6 bases. CDR1 and CDR2 (germline): KGHSH, LQKENI.

This TCR was recovered from a woman aged 30 to 39 with active or convalescent COVID-19. The genes are TRBV18 and TRBJ2-5; 9 nucleotides align to TRBD2. What was sequenced was peripheral blood. Here the CDR3 reads CASSPPSGTSIKTQYF. In DNA, the CDR3 is TGTGCCAGCTCACCCCCGTCGGGGACTAGCATCAAGACCCAGTACTTC.